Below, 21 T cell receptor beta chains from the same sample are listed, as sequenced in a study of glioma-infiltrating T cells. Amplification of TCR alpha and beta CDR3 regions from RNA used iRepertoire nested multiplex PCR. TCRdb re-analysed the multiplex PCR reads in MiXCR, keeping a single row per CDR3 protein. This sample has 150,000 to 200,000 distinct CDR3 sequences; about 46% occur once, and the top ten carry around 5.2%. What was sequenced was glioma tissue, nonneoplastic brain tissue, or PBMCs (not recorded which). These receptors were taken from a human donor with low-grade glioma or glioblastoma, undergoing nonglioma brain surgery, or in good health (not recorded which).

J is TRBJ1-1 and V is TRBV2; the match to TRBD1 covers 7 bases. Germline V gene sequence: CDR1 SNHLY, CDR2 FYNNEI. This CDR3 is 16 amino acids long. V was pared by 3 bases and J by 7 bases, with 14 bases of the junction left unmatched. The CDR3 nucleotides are TGTGCCAGCAGTGACCCCGACAGGGACCCCTGGGGTGAAGCTTTCTTT. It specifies CASSDPDRDPWGEAFF.

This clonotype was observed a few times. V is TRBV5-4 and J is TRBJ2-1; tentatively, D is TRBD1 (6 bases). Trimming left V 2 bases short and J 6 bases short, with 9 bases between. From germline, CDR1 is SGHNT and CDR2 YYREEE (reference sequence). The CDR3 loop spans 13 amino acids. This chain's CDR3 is CASSLVTGNEQFF. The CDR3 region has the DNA TGTGCCAGCAGCTTAGTGACAGGCAATGAGCAGTTCTTC.

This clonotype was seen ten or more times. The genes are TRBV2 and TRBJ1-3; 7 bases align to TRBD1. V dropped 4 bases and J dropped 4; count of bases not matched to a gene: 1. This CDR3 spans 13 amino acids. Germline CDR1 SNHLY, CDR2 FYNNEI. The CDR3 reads CASSGQGGNTIYF. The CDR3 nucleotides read TGTGCCAGCAGTGGACAGGGAGGAAACACCATATATTTT.

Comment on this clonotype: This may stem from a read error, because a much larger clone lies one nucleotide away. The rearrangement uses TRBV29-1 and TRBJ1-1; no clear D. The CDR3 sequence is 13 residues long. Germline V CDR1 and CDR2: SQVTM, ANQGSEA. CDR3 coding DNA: TGCAGCTTTGAAGGAAGACGGAACACTGAAGCTTTCTTT. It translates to CSFEGRRNTEAFF.

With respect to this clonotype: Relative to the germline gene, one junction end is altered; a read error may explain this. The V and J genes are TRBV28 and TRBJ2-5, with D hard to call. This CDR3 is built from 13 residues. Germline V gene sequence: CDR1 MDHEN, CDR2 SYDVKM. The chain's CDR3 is CASSDPSTETKYF. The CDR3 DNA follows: TGTGCCAGCAGTGACCCTAGTACGGAGACCAAGTACTTC.

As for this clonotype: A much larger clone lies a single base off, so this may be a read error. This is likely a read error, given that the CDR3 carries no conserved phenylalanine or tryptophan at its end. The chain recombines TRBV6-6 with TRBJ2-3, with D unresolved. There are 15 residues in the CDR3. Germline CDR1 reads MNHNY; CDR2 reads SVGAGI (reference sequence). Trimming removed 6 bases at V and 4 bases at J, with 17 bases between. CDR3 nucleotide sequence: TGTGCCAGCAGAGCCTCGGGCTGCGTCCCAGATACGCAGTATCTT. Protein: CASRASGCVPDTQYL.

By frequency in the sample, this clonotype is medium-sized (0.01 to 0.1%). The CDR3 loop is CATSRDGEQYF. DNA of the CDR3: TGTGCCACCTCCAGGGACGGCGAGCAGTACTTC. The chain carries TRBV6-1 and TRBJ2-7; the D gene could be TRBD1 or TRBD2 (5 bases each). Trimming removed 10 bases from V and 6 bases from J, with 13 bases in between. Per the germline V gene, CDR1 is MNHNS and CDR2 is SASEGT. This CDR3 is 11 amino acids long.

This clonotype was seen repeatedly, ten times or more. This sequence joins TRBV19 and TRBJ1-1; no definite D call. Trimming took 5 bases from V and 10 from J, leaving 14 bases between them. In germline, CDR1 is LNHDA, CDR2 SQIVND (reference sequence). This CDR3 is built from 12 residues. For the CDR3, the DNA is TGTGCCAGTAGTCGGGAGGGAGCGGCAGCTTTCTTT. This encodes CASSREGAAAFF.

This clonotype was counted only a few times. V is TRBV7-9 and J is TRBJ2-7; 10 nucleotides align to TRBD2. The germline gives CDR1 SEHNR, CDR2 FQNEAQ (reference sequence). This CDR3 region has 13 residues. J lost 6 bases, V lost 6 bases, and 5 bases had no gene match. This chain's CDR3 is CASSLAGASEQYF. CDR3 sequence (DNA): TGTGCCAGCAGTCTAGCGGGAGCCTCCGAGCAGTACTTC.

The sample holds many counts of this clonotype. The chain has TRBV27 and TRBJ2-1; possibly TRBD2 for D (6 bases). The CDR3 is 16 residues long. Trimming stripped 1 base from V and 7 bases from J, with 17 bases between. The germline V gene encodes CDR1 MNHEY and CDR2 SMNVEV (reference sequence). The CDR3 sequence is CASSLWPSGTHNEQFF. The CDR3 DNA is TGTGCCAGCAGTTTATGGCCCTCCGGGACTCATAATGAGCAGTTCTTC.

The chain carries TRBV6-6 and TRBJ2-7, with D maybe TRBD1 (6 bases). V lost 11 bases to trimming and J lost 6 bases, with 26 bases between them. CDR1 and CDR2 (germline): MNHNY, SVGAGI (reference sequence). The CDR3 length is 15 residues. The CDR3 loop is CAGATNRVRGSEQYF. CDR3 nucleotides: TGTGCCGGCGCCACAAACCGGGTCAGGGGAAGCGAGCAGTACTTC.

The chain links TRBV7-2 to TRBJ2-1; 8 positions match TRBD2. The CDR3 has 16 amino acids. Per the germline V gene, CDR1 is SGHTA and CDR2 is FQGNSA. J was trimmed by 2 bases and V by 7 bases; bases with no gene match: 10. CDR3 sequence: CASTPSPGGAYNEQFF. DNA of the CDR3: TGTGCCAGCACCCCCTCCCCGGGAGGGGCCTACAATGAGCAGTTCTTC. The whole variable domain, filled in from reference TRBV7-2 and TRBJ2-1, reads GAGVSQSPSNKVTEKGKDVELRCDPISGHTALYWYRQSLGQGLEFLIYFQGNSAPDKSGLPSDRFSAERTGGSVSTLTIQRTQQEDSAVYLCASTPSPGGAYNEQFFGPGTRLTVL.

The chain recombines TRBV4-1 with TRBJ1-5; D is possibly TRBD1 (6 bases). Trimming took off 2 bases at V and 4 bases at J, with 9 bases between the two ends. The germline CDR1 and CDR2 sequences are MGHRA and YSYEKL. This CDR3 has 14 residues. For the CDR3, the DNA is TGCGCCAGCAGCCAACCGGGACAAAATCAGCCCCAGCATTTT. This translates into CASSQPGQNQPQHF.

The CDR3 DNA reads TGTGCCAGCAGCCATGGGCTCTCCTACGAGCAGTACTTC. Encoded protein: CASSHGLSYEQYF. The V call is TRBV14, the J call TRBJ2-7, with D unclear. The V gene's germline CDR1 is SGHDN and CDR2 FVKESK. The CDR3 is 13 amino acids. V lost 3 bases and J lost 0, with 6 bases in between. Together with reference TRBV14 and TRBJ2-7, the CDR3 gives the full variable domain: EAGVTQFPSHSVIEKGQTVTLRCDPISGHDNLYWYRRVMGKEIKFLLHFVKESKQDESGMPNNRFLAERTGGTYSTLKVQPAELEDSGVYFCASSHGLSYEQYFGPGTRLTVT.

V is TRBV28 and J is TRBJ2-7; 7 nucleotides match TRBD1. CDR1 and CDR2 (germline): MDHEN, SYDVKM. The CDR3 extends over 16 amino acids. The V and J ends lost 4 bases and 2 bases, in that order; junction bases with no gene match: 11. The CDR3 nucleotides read TGTGCCAGCAGTTCTAGGGGGCGACGAGGTACCTACGAGCAGTACTTC. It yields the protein CASSSRGRRGTYEQYF.

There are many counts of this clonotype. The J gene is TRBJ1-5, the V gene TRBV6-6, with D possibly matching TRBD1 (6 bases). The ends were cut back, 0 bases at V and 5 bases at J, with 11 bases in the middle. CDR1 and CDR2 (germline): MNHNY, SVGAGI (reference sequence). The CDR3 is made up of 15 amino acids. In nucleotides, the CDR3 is TGTGCCAGCAGTTACTCGTCAGGGGAGGATCAGCCCCAGCATTTT. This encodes CASSYSSGEDQPQHF.

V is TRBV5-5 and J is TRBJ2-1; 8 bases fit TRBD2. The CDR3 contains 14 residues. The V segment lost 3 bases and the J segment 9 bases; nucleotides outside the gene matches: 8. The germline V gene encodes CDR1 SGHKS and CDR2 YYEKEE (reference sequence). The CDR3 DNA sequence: TGTGCCAGCAGCTCGTTAGCGGGGAAAGGTGAGCAGTTCTTC. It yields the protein CASSSLAGKGEQFF.

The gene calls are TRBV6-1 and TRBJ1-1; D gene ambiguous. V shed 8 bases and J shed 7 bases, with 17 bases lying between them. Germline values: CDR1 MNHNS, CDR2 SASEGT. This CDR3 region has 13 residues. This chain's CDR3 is CASATAFENEAFF. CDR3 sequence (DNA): TGTGCCAGCGCAACGGCTTTCGAAAATGAAGCTTTCTTT.

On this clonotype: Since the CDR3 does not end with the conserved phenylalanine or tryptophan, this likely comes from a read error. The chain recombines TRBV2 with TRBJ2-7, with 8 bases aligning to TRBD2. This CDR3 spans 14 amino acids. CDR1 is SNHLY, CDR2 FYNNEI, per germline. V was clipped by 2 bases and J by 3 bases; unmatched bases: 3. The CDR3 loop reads CASSETAGVYEQYL. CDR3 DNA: TGTGCCAGCAGTGAAACAGCGGGAGTCTACGAGCAGTACCTC.

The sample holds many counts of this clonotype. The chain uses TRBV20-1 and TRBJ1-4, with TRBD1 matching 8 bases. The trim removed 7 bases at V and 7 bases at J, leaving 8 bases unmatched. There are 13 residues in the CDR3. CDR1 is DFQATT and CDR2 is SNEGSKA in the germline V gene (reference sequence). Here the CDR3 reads CSVPTGAGEKLFF. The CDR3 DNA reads TGCAGTGTCCCGACAGGGGCGGGTGAAAAACTGTTTTTT.

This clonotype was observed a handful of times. CDR3 coding DNA: TGCAGCGTCCCGACTAGTACTGAGCAGTTCTTC. Protein sequence: CSVPTSTEQFF. This chain joins TRBV29-1 and TRBJ2-1; weak D call: TRBD2 (6 bases). From germline, CDR1 is SQVTM and CDR2 ANQGSEA. The CDR3 is 11 amino acids. The ends were cut back, 6 bases at V and 9 bases at J, with 12 bases in the middle.